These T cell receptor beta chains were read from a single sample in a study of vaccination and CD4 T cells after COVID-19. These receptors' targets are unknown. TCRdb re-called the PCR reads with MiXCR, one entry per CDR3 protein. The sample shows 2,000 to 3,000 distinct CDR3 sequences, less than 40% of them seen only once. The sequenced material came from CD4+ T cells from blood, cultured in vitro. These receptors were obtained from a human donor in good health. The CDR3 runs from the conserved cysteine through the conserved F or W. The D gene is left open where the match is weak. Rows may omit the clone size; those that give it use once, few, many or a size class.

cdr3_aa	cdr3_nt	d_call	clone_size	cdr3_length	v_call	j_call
CASSPGVGQPQHF	TGTGCCAGCTCACCGGGGGTGGGTCAGCCCCAGCATTTT	.	.	13	TRBV18	TRBJ1-5
CASSSGGGGRSPLHF	TGTGCCAGCAGCAGTGGGGGAGGGGGACGTTCACCCCTCCACTTT	.	.	15	TRBV28	TRBJ1-6
CASSSYPQETQYF	TGTGCCAGCAGCTCCTACCCGCAAGAGACCCAGTACTTC	.	.	13	TRBV5-6	TRBJ2-5
CASSAGGETQYF	TGTGCCAGCAGTGCAGGGGGCGAGACCCAGTACTTC	TRBD1	few	12	TRBV2	TRBJ2-5
CATSRAGSYNEQFF	TGTGCCACCAGTAGAGCGGGCTCCTACAATGAGCAGTTCTTC	.	.	14	TRBV24-1	TRBJ2-1
CASSDRILGTDTSYEQYF	TGTGCCAGCAGTGACCGTATCTTAGGGACAGACACCTCTTACGAGCAGTACTTC	TRBD1	few	18	TRBV6-4	TRBJ2-7
CSARRRSSYNSPLHF	TGCAGTGCTAGAAGGAGGAGCTCCTATAATTCACCCCTCCACTTT	.	few	15	TRBV20-1	TRBJ1-6
CASSSGREEDTEAFF	TGTGCCAGCTCATCCGGAAGGGAGGAGGACACTGAAGCTTTCTTT	.	.	15	TRBV18	TRBJ1-1
CASRSGGGGYTF	TGTGCCAGCAGGTCAGGGGGCGGTGGCTACACCTTC	TRBD1	few	12	TRBV28	TRBJ1-2
CSATPPGQGSGTEAFF	TGCAGTGCCACCCCCCCCGGACAGGGGTCGGGCACTGAAGCTTTCTTT	TRBD1	large	16	TRBV20-1	TRBJ1-1
CASSRFHSVIQGSETQYF	TGTGCCAGCAGCCGTTTCCATTCTGTTATACAGGGTTCGGAGACCCAGTACTTC	.	.	18	TRBV7-2	TRBJ2-5
CAWSAPRTGVTEAFF	TGTGCCTGGAGTGCTCCCCGGACAGGGGTCACTGAAGCTTTCTTT	TRBD1	.	15	TRBV30	TRBJ1-1
CASSQRTGRANYGYTF	TGTGCCAGCAGCCAAAGGACAGGCCGGGCTAACTATGGCTACACCTTC	TRBD1	.	16	TRBV14	TRBJ1-2
CASRPRGGSGAYSDTQYF	TGTGCCAGCAGACCCAGGGGTGGTAGCGGGGCCTACTCAGATACGCAGTATTTT	TRBD2	.	18	TRBV6-4	TRBJ2-3
CASSPRQGVVMNTEAFF	TGCGCCAGCAGCCCCCGACAGGGAGTAGTCATGAACACTGAAGCTTTCTTT	TRBD1	few	17	TRBV4-1	TRBJ1-1
CASSLSKGTGGNEQYF	TGTGCCAGCAGTTTATCTAAGGGGACAGGGGGCAACGAGCAGTACTTC	TRBD1	few	16	TRBV28	TRBJ2-7
CSARPSEGPQHF	TGCAGTGCTAGGCCTTCAGAGGGGCCCCAGCATTTT	.	.	12	TRBV20-1	TRBJ1-5
CASSRASGRKNTGELFF	TGCGCCAGCAGTCGGGCTAGCGGGAGAAAGAACACCGGGGAGCTGTTTTTT	TRBD2	.	17	TRBV23-1	TRBJ2-2
CASTKAAQPQHF	TGTGCCAGCACAAAGGCCGCCCAGCCCCAGCATTTT	.	.	12	TRBV5-8	TRBJ1-5
CASSSTGPANYGYTF	TGCGCCAGCAGTTCTACAGGACCCGCTAACTATGGCTACACCTTC	.	.	15	TRBV5-1	TRBJ1-2
CASRPPPGRLAGDTQYF	TGTGCCAGCAGGCCCCCGCCGGGAAGACTAGCGGGAGATACGCAGTATTTT	TRBD2	.	17	TRBV6-1	TRBJ2-3
CASRSPRGLGTGELFF	TGTGCCAGCAGATCCCCCAGGGGCCTAGGCACCGGGGAGCTGTTTTTT	.	few	16	TRBV28	TRBJ2-2
CAISEVSGRGETQYF	TGTGCCATCAGTGAGGTATCCGGTCGAGGAGAGACCCAGTACTTC	.	few	15	TRBV10-3	TRBJ2-5
CASILRTGSFQYF	TGTGCCAGCATCTTGCGGACAGGCTCGTTTCAGTATTTT	TRBD1	.	13	TRBV6-1	TRBJ2-3
CASSSPSGGGGTDTQYF	TGTGCCAGCAGCTCACCCTCCGGCGGGGGTGGCACAGATACGCAGTATTTT	TRBD2	.	17	TRBV7-2	TRBJ2-3
CASSSPPGQLLNQPQHF	TGTGCCAGTAGTTCCCCTCCGGGACAGCTTCTCAATCAGCCCCAGCATTTT	TRBD1	.	17	TRBV19	TRBJ1-5
CSARVSGGANEQFF	TGCAGTGCTAGAGTCAGCGGGGGGGCCAATGAGCAGTTCTTC	TRBD2	few	14	TRBV20-1	TRBJ2-1
CASRALGEYTEAFF	TGTGCCAGCAGGGCGCTGGGGGAATATACTGAAGCTTTCTTT	.	.	14	TRBV2	TRBJ1-1
CASSLAQAASGNTIYF	TGTGCCAGCAGCTTAGCGCAGGCAGCCTCTGGAAACACCATATATTTT	.	.	16	TRBV7-2	TRBJ1-3
CAGSSPFRGRSPLHF	TGTGCCGGCAGCTCGCCTTTTAGGGGGAGATCACCCCTCCACTTT	.	.	15	TRBV7-2	TRBJ1-6
CASSKGHGETQYF	TGTGCCAGCTCAAAGGGCCACGGGGAGACCCAGTACTTC	.	.	13	TRBV18	TRBJ2-5
CASTPWRAGGRNIQYF	TGTGCCAGCACCCCTTGGCGGGCGGGGGGCCGAAACATTCAGTACTTC	TRBD2	once	16	TRBV28	TRBJ2-4
CSARDRSNFYEQYF	TGCAGTGCTAGAGATCGTAGCAACTTCTACGAGCAGTACTTC	.	hyperexpanded	14	TRBV20-1	TRBJ2-7
CASRDRDAYEQYF	TGTGCCAGCAGGGACAGGGACGCCTACGAGCAGTACTTC	TRBD1	.	13	TRBV6-2/TRBV6-3	TRBJ2-7
CASSETKGGNTDTQYF	TGTGCCAGCAGCGAGACGAAGGGGGGAAACACAGATACGCAGTATTTT	.	few	16	TRBV25-1	TRBJ2-3
CASSPLGTMNTGELFF	TGTGCCAGCAGCCCCCTCGGGACTATGAACACCGGGGAGCTGTTTTTT	TRBD2	.	16	TRBV7-3	TRBJ2-2
CASRVGADTQYF	TGTGCCAGCCGAGTGGGCGCAGATACGCAGTATTTT	.	few	12	TRBV2	TRBJ2-3
CASASRFTDTQYF	TGTGCCAGCGCCTCCCGATTCACAGATACGCAGTATTTT	.	.	13	TRBV11-3	TRBJ2-3
CASSTRIPGSGNTIYF	TGTGCCAGCAGCACGCGGATACCCGGCTCTGGAAACACCATATATTTT	.	.	16	TRBV7-2	TRBJ1-3
CATSDTRTGSDTQYF	TGTGCCACCAGTGATACTCGGACAGGGTCCGATACGCAGTATTTT	TRBD1	.	15	TRBV24-1	TRBJ2-3
CASSLVRETQYF	TGCGCCAGCAGCTTGGTGCGTGAGACCCAGTACTTC	.	.	12	TRBV5-1	TRBJ2-5
CAISAQRGLDTQYF	TGTGCCATCAGCGCCCAGCGGGGTTTAGATACGCAGTATTTT	TRBD2	.	14	TRBV10-3	TRBJ2-3
CASSPLSQGTGELFF	TGTGCCAGCAGTCCCCTATCTCAGGGCACCGGGGAGCTGTTTTTT	.	.	15	TRBV12-3/TRBV12-4	TRBJ2-2
CAWKNTGELFF	TGTGCCTGGAAGAACACCGGGGAGCTGTTTTTT	.	.	11	TRBV30	TRBJ2-2
CATSDSRTGRNYGYTF	TGTGCCACCAGTGATTCCCGGACAGGTAGGAACTATGGCTACACCTTC	TRBD1	few	16	TRBV24-1	TRBJ1-2
CASSLGLSSYEQYF	TGCGCCAGCAGCTTGGGATTGAGCTCCTACGAGCAGTACTTC	.	.	14	TRBV5-1	TRBJ2-7
CASSLTGASGTYEQYF	TGTGCCAGCAGCTTAACGGGGGCTAGCGGGACCTACGAGCAGTACTTC	TRBD2	.	16	TRBV7-3	TRBJ2-7
CASSSGGGGRNEQFF	TGTGCCAGCAGTTCGGGGGGCGGGGGGCGCAATGAGCAGTTCTTC	TRBD2	few	15	TRBV6-2/TRBV6-3	TRBJ2-1
CASSSPGQLADTQYF	TGTGCCAGCAGTTCTCCGGGACAGCTTGCAGATACGCAGTATTTT	TRBD1	.	15	TRBV25-1	TRBJ2-3
CASSHRAGGAVRETQYF	TGTGCCAGCAGCCATCGGGCGGGGGGGGCGGTTAGAGAGACCCAGTACTTC	TRBD2	few	17	TRBV7-9	TRBJ2-5
CAWSVLGRSYEQYF	TGTGCCTGGAGTGTACTCGGCCGGTCCTACGAGCAGTACTTC	.	.	14	TRBV30	TRBJ2-7
CASSRAGGPPYEQYF	TGTGCCAGCTCCCGGGCGGGGGGCCCACCCTACGAGCAGTACTTC	TRBD2	.	15	TRBV18	TRBJ2-7
CASSLNGGVDYGYTF	TGTGCCAGCAGCTTAAATGGGGGCGTGGACTATGGCTACACCTTC	.	.	15	TRBV7-3	TRBJ1-2
CASSLWSAAVFSNQPQHF	TGTGCCAGCAGTTTATGGAGTGCGGCAGTGTTCAGCAATCAGCCCCAGCATTTT	.	.	18	TRBV28	TRBJ1-5
CASSFKGANQPQHF	TGTGCCAGCAGCTTTAAGGGGGCGAATCAGCCCCAGCATTTT	TRBD1	few	14	TRBV7-8	TRBJ1-5
CASTGPPRAEAFF	TGTGCCAGCACGGGGCCTCCCCGAGCTGAAGCTTTCTTT	.	.	13	TRBV6-1	TRBJ1-1
CAWSVLRGLRAYEQYF	TGTGCCTGGAGTGTATTGAGGGGGCTTCGGGCCTACGAGCAGTACTTC	TRBD1	few	16	TRBV30	TRBJ2-7